This TCR beta chain was obtained from a study of control samples from healthy donors and cancer patients. Clones were sequenced by immunoSEQ multiplex PCR, and TCRdb holds only the in-frame ones, with some missing. Altogether about 140,000 clones are present, roughly 92% being singletons, with the ten largest covering about 11%. V lost 6 bases to trimming and J lost 8 bases, with 14 bases between them. CDR1 is SGHVS, CDR2 FQNEAQ, per germline. The CDR3 consists of 13 residues. The chain couples TRBV7-8 to TRBJ2-1, with no clear D. The sequence was obtained from a man aged 25 to 40 in good health. Input material: blood. The CDR3 nucleotides are TGTGCCAGCAGTCCTGGGAAGTTCTATGAGCAGTTCTTC. Translation gives CASSPGKFYEQFF.